This T cell receptor (beta chain) was documented in a study of T-cell reconstitution after alpha-beta-depleted transplantation in children. Study-level findings and limits: Alpha-beta T cells about two months after transplant reportedly derived from several hundred expanded graft clones. Certain patients had high TCRbeta diversity at day 60, and it came from recipient T cells and thymic progenitors that survived. Newly made T cells mostly supplied T-cell counts and diversity one year after transplant.

Germline V lookup: CDR1 SGHVS, CDR2 FNYEAQ. The V segment lost 4 bases and the J segment 1 base; nucleotides outside the gene matches: 7. The CDR3 covers 19 residues. Unique molecular identifiers were incorporated when the TCRbeta library was constructed. TCRdb analysed the PCR reads with MiXCR anew, one entry per CDR3 protein. The sample carries approximately 500,000 distinct CDR3 sequences, roughly a tenth recorded once. This clonotype was detected ten times or more. The antigen is not known. The chain joins TRBV7-6 to TRBJ2-6; TRBD2 aligns across 13 bases. The clonotype originates from a child aged 2-15 years with inherited bone marrow failure, due to receive a stem cell transplant. The sample in question was PBMCs, obtained before TCRalphabeta/CD19-depleted stem cell transplant. The CDR3 is CASSSAAGLAGSGANVLTF. The CDR3 coding sequence is TGTGCCAGCAGCTCAGCAGCGGGACTAGCGGGATCTGGGGCCAACGTCCTGACTTTC. Full variable domain (missing parts from reference TRBV7-6 and TRBJ2-6): GAGVSQSPRYKVTKRGQDVALRCDPISGHVSLYWYRQALGQGPEFLTYFNYEAQQDKSGLPNDRFSAERPEGSISTLTIQRTEQRDSAMYRCASSSAAGLAGSGANVLTFGAGSRLTVL.